This T cell receptor beta chain was profiled in a study of cytomegalovirus exposure and HLA in healthy donors. Germline V lookup: CDR1 LGHDT, CDR2 YNNKEL (reference sequence). V lost 5 bases and J 13 bases, leaving 8 bases between the germline ends. The CDR3 loop spans 9 amino acids. Vbeta (60) and Jbeta (13) primers were used in the PCR. Assay used: immunoSEQ multiplex PCR; TCRdb lists only in-frame clones, some missing. The sample has over 120,000 clones; 75% to 85% are singletons. The gene calls are TRBV3-1 (or the pseudogene TRBV3-2) and TRBJ2-5; D is uncertain. The TCR originated in a woman younger than 30 in good health and CMV-seropositive. The sample comprised PBMCs. The CDR3 loop reads CASSAPMYF. The CDR3, as DNA: TGTGCCAGCAGCGCCCCTATGTACTTC.